One and the same sample provided the 4 T cell receptor beta chains below, sequenced in a study of beta chain features in type 1 diabetes (dated 2018 in TCRdb). The study at large found these results: In all four CD4+ subsets, TCRB CDR3 length was moderately but significantly shorter in type 1 diabetes patients.

These receptors' targets are unknown. Library method: the immunoSEQ multiplex PCR assay. The entire isolated RNA was reverse transcribed using the High Capacity cDNA Reverse Transcription Kit, and thus expressed TCRB transcripts were sequenced. The clones in this table, taken by TCRdb from immuneACCESS, are in-frame only. Not every clone is retained; where verified, under half of the shortfall comes from an unresolved V gene, and the cause of the rest is unknown. This sample comprises 150,000 to 200,000 clones, approximately 8% of them detected only once. Of the sample, roughly 0.97% falls within the top ten clones. The sequenced sample consisted of central memory CD4+ T cells from blood. Source of these receptors: a woman aged 40 to 55 with type 1 diabetes.

The V call is TRBV7-2, the J call TRBJ2-6; no definite D call. Germline V CDR1 and CDR2: SGHTA, FQGNSA. V lost 1 base to trimming and J lost 4 bases, with 11 bases between them. CDR3 length: 16 residues. The CDR3 protein is CASSLVLRSGANVLTF. The CDR3 DNA sequence: TGTGCCAGCAGCTTAGTACTGAGGAGCGGGGCCAACGTCCTGACTTTC.

This sequence joins TRBV28 and TRBJ1-2, with 7 bases aligning to TRBD1. After removal of 8 bases from V and 4 bases from J, the junction contained 4 bases not matched to a gene. The V gene's germline CDR1 is MDHEN and CDR2 SYDVKM. The CDR3 length is 12 residues. The CDR3 sequence is CASRDSFYGYTF. CDR3 in DNA: TGTGCCAGCCGGGACAGCTTCTATGGCTACACCTTC.

In this sample, this clone turned up a few times. J is TRBJ2-5 and V is TRBV7-2; 9 nucleotides line up with TRBD2. V lost 6 bases and J lost 5; bases outside the gene matches: 7. The CDR3 has 14 residues. Germline V lookup: CDR1 SGHTA, CDR2 FQGNSA. CDR3 protein: CASSGGLAVETQYF. The CDR3 coding sequence is TGTGCCAGCAGTGGGGGACTAGCCGTCGAGACCCAGTACTTC.

A few counts support this clone. This chain joins TRBV5-4 and TRBJ2-6; 7 positions match TRBD1. The trim removed 3 bases at V and 0 bases at J, leaving 6 bases unmatched. The CDR3 has 17 amino acids. Germline CDR1 and CDR2: SGHNT and YYREEE (reference sequence). CDR3 loop: CASSSGGLNSGANVLTF. CDR3 bases: TGTGCCAGCAGCTCAGGGGGTTTAAACTCTGGGGCCAACGTCCTGACTTTC.